The table lists the clone carrying this TCR beta chain with many counts. The antigen is unknown. With 10-nucleotide random UMIs included, cDNA was synthesized by 5'RACE. MiXCR, run by TCRdb on the 5' RACE reads, gives a single entry per CDR3 protein. The data contain fewer than 60,000 distinct CDR3 sequences, about 12% of them seen just once; the ten biggest clones take up under 5%. The sample is drawn from a study of neurological immune-mediated disorders. Time point specified: longitudinal time-point 2. The unsorted libraries originated from 2 million PBMCs kept at -80 C. Germline values: CDR1 SGHDN, CDR2 FVKESK. V dropped 1 base and J dropped 1 base, with 14 bases sitting between them. CDR3 length: 16 residues. Study-wide findings and caveats: The highest TCR clonal expansion occurred in HTLV-1-associated myelopathy; multiple sclerosis fell below healthy controls. No CDR3 amino acid sequences were shared by expanded clones across subjects, suggesting private repertoires in all groups.

Sequencing was carried out using PBMCs. This TCR was recovered from a male donor with HTLV-1-associated myelopathy (HAM/TSP). The chain joins TRBV14 to TRBJ2-7; D gene uncertain. The CDR3 region is CASSQGGGSLSYEQYF. The CDR3, as DNA: TGTGCCAGCAGCCAAGGGGGTGGCAGCCTATCCTACGAGCAGTACTTC.